This T cell receptor (beta chain) was captured by sequencing in a study of beta chain features in type 1 diabetes. The CDR3 has 14 amino acids. Germline V gene lookup returns CDR1 SGHNT and CDR2 YYREEE (reference sequence). The V end was cut by 0 bases, the J end by 5 bases, with 11 bases between. This clone was picked up a small number of times. Its cognate antigen is unknown. Findings and limits, study-wide: Among patients with Type 1 diabetes, TCRB CDR3s were moderately but significantly shorter in every one of the four CD4+ subsets.

Expressed TCRB transcripts were sequenced after all isolated RNA was converted to cDNA. Only in-frame clones appear in the TCRdb table, and some are missing; sequencing was by immunoSEQ multiplex PCR. The sample contains hundreds of thousands of clones, 12% to 15% of which appear only once. The clonotype comes from a middle-aged woman in good health. The rearrangement uses TRBV5-4 and TRBJ1-1; perhaps TRBD1 as D (5 bases). The material sequenced was naive CD4+ T cells from blood. The CDR3 reads CASSLAGPLTEAFF. DNA of the CDR3: TGTGCCAGCAGCTTGGCAGGGCCTTTGACTGAAGCTTTCTTT.